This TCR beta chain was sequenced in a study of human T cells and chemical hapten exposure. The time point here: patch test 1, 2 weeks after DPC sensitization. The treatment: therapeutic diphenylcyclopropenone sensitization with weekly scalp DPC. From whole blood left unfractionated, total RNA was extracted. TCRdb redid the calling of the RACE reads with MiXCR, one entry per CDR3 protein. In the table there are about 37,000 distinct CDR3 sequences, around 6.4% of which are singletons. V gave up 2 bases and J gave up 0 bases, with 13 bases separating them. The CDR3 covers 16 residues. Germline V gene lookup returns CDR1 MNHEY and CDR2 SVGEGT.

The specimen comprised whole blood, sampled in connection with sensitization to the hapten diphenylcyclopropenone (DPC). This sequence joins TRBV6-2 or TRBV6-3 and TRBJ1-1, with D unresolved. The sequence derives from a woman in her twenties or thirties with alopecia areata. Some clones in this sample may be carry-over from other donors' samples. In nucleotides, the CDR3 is TGTGCCAGCAGTTACGACCCCAGCACCCTGAACACTGAAGCTTTCTTT. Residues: CASSYDPSTLNTEAFF.